The rows below give T cell receptor beta chains drawn from one sample of a study of blood T cell repertoires in COVID-19. Clones were sequenced by immunoSEQ multiplex PCR, and TCRdb holds only the in-frame ones, with some missing. The repertoire includes 150,000 to 200,000 clones, around four fifths of them detected once, and 10% to 15% sits in the top ten. The sequencing input was peripheral blood. The receptors derive from a man in his sixties or seventies who had recovered from COVID-19. CDR3s include the opening cysteine and the closing phenylalanine or tryptophan. The order of the fields is V gene, J gene, D gene, clone size, CDR3 DNA, CDR3 protein. A D gene is named only where the DNA matches it firmly. The size field is filled for only some rows; it gives once, few, many or a size class.

v_gene: TRBV5-4; j_gene: TRBJ2-1; d_gene: TRBD2; abundance: .; CDR3nt: TGTGCCAGCGAGGGGACTAGCGGGACTACCTACAATGAGCAGTTCTTC; CDR3aa: CASEGTSGTTYNEQFF
v_gene: TRBV6-1; j_gene: TRBJ2-1; d_gene: TRBD2; abundance: .; CDR3nt: TGTGCCAGCAGTGAAATAAGCGGGATAGGGTACAATGAGCAGTTCTTC; CDR3aa: CASSEISGIGYNEQFF
v_gene: TRBV4-2; j_gene: TRBJ2-2; d_gene: TRBD1; abundance: .; CDR3nt: TGTGCCAGCAGCCCTCAGGGGGCCAGAACCGGGGAGCTGTTTTTT; CDR3aa: CASSPQGARTGELFF
v_gene: TRBV11-3; j_gene: TRBJ2-2; d_gene: TRBD2; abundance: .; CDR3nt: TGTGCCAGCAGCAGGGGACTAGCGGGAGACACCGGGGAGCTGTTTTTT; CDR3aa: CASSRGLAGDTGELFF
v_gene: TRBV7-2; j_gene: TRBJ2-3; d_gene: TRBD2; abundance: .; CDR3nt: TGTGCCAGCAGCTTGTTGAGCGGGAGGGCCACAGATACGCAGTATTTT; CDR3aa: CASSLLSGRATDTQYF
v_gene: TRBV5-1; j_gene: TRBJ2-7; d_gene: .; abundance: .; CDR3nt: TGCGCCAGCAGCTTGGGCGTCTCATCCTACGAGCAGTACTTC; CDR3aa: CASSLGVSSYEQYF
v_gene: TRBV7-9; j_gene: TRBJ2-5; d_gene: TRBD1; abundance: .; CDR3nt: TGTGCCAGCAGCTTAGACAGGGGTTCAGAGACCCAGTACTTC; CDR3aa: CASSLDRGSETQYF
v_gene: TRBV5-8; j_gene: TRBJ2-5; d_gene: .; abundance: once; CDR3nt: TGTGCCAGCAGTAGACAGCAAGAGACCCAGTACTTC; CDR3aa: CASSRQQETQYF
v_gene: TRBV7-2; j_gene: TRBJ2-1; d_gene: .; abundance: few; CDR3nt: TGTGCCAGCAGCCTAAGTAGCGGCAATGAGCAGTTCTTC; CDR3aa: CASSLSSGNEQFF
v_gene: TRBV27; j_gene: TRBJ2-1; d_gene: TRBD2; abundance: .; CDR3nt: TGTGCCAGCAGTTTATTTGGGACTACCATCTACAATGAGCAGTTCTTC; CDR3aa: CASSLFGTTIYNEQFF
v_gene: TRBV28; j_gene: TRBJ1-2; d_gene: .; abundance: once; CDR3nt: TGTGCCAGCAGTCCTACAGGTTCTAACTATGGCTACACCTTC; CDR3aa: CASSPTGSNYGYTF
v_gene: TRBV5-1; j_gene: TRBJ2-2; d_gene: .; abundance: .; CDR3nt: TGCGCCAGCAGCGGGGGGTTCACCGGGGAGCTGTTTTTT; CDR3aa: CASSGGFTGELFF
v_gene: TRBV28; j_gene: TRBJ2-5; d_gene: .; abundance: .; CDR3nt: TGTGCCAGCAGTTACCCCCGTACAGGGTTCCAAGAGACCCAGTACTTC; CDR3aa: CASSYPRTGFQETQYF
v_gene: TRBV9; j_gene: TRBJ2-2; d_gene: TRBD2; abundance: .; CDR3nt: TGTGCCAGCAGCGTAGACGGGAGGGGAACCGGGGAGCTGTTTTTT; CDR3aa: CASSVDGRGTGELFF
v_gene: TRBV7-8; j_gene: TRBJ2-2; d_gene: .; abundance: .; CDR3nt: TGTGCCAGCAGCTTAGGGCAGGGGACCGGGGAGCTGTTTTTT; CDR3aa: CASSLGQGTGELFF
v_gene: TRBV9; j_gene: TRBJ2-2; d_gene: TRBD1; abundance: .; CDR3nt: TGTGCCAGCACAGGGACAGAATACACCGGGGAGCTGTTTTTT; CDR3aa: CASTGTEYTGELFF
v_gene: TRBV9; j_gene: TRBJ2-5; d_gene: TRBD1; abundance: .; CDR3nt: TGTGCCAGCAGCGTAGGGGCAGGGGGCGGGCTCCGCGAGGAGACCCAGTACTTC; CDR3aa: CASSVGAGGGLREETQYF
v_gene: TRBV2; j_gene: TRBJ1-4; d_gene: .; abundance: .; CDR3nt: TGTGCCAGCAGTGAGCGGGGGGAAAAACTGTTTTTT; CDR3aa: CASSERGEKLFF
v_gene: TRBV5-3; j_gene: TRBJ2-5; d_gene: TRBD2; abundance: .; CDR3nt: TGTGCCAGAAGCCCCAGGCTAGGCGGGGGGGAGACCCAGTACTTC; CDR3aa: CARSPRLGGGETQYF
v_gene: TRBV5-8; j_gene: TRBJ2-2; d_gene: TRBD1; abundance: .; CDR3nt: TGTGCCAGCAGCCCGGACAGGTTGAACACCGGGGAGCTGTTTTTT; CDR3aa: CASSPDRLNTGELFF
v_gene: TRBV15; j_gene: TRBJ1-4; d_gene: TRBD1; abundance: .; CDR3nt: TGTGCCACCAGCAGGGGAGGACAGGGGGCTGCTGAAAAACTGTTTTTT; CDR3aa: CATSRGGQGAAEKLFF
v_gene: TRBV29-1; j_gene: TRBJ1-4; d_gene: TRBD1; abundance: .; CDR3nt: TGCAGCGTGGCACAGGGGACAACTAATGAAAAACTGTTTTTT; CDR3aa: CSVAQGTTNEKLFF
v_gene: TRBV4-3; j_gene: TRBJ1-2; d_gene: .; abundance: .; CDR3nt: TGCGCCAGCAGCCAAGAGCTCCGACAGTACTATGGCTACACCTTC; CDR3aa: CASSQELRQYYGYTF
v_gene: TRBV6-5; j_gene: TRBJ1-2; d_gene: TRBD1; abundance: .; CDR3nt: TGTGCCAGCAGTTACACCAGGACAGGGGGCGGCTATGGCTACACCTTC; CDR3aa: CASSYTRTGGGYGYTF
v_gene: TRBV5-1; j_gene: TRBJ2-1; d_gene: .; abundance: .; CDR3nt: TGCGCCAGCAGCCTGGAGGGACAGAGCTCCTACAATGAGCAGTTCTTC; CDR3aa: CASSLEGQSSYNEQFF
v_gene: TRBV14; j_gene: TRBJ2-3; d_gene: TRBD2; abundance: .; CDR3nt: TGTGCCAGCAACCGACTAGCGGGAGATAAAGATACGCAGTATTTT; CDR3aa: CASNRLAGDKDTQYF
v_gene: TRBV5-1; j_gene: TRBJ1-2; d_gene: .; abundance: .; CDR3nt: TGCGCCAGCAGCTTGGCAGGCAATGGCTACACCTTC; CDR3aa: CASSLAGNGYTF
v_gene: TRBV11-2; j_gene: TRBJ1-2; d_gene: .; abundance: .; CDR3nt: TGTGCCAGCAGCGACGACAGGATCCTTTATGGCTACACCTTC; CDR3aa: CASSDDRILYGYTF
v_gene: TRBV29-1; j_gene: TRBJ1-2; d_gene: .; abundance: .; CDR3nt: TGCAGCGTTGTTAAGGGGTCGGAAGGCTATGGCTACACCTTC; CDR3aa: CSVVKGSEGYGYTF
v_gene: TRBV6-5; j_gene: TRBJ2-2; d_gene: TRBD1; abundance: .; CDR3nt: TGTGCCAGCAGTAAGGACAGGGGCGCCGGGGAGCTGTTTTTT; CDR3aa: CASSKDRGAGELFF
v_gene: TRBV7-9; j_gene: TRBJ2-7; d_gene: .; abundance: .; CDR3nt: TGTGCCAGCAGCTTATTGACGACGGGGCAGTACTTC; CDR3aa: CASSLLTTGQYF
v_gene: TRBV5-1; j_gene: TRBJ1-1; d_gene: .; abundance: .; CDR3nt: TGCGCCAGCAGCGGAGGGTCCACGGTGAACACTGAAGCTTTCTTT; CDR3aa: CASSGGSTVNTEAFF
v_gene: TRBV27; j_gene: TRBJ2-1; d_gene: TRBD2; abundance: .; CDR3nt: TGTGCCAGCAGCCCTGCCGCCGGGAGGGCCGTTTTAGAGCAGTTCTTC; CDR3aa: CASSPAAGRAVLEQFF